This T cell receptor beta chain was documented in a study of CD8 T cells in Susac syndrome. Relapsing-remitting disease, either stable or active, was present in the treatment-naive patients who were the multiple sclerosis controls. Negative isolation was used for CD8+ and CD4+ T cells and FACS enrichment for TEMRA cells. Looked up from germline, CDR1 is WNHNN and CDR2 is SYGVQD (reference sequence). The CDR3 runs to 16 residues. Trimming removed 5 bases from V and 0 bases from J, with 15 bases in between. With random hexamers, roughly 0.45 to 1 ug RNA was reverse transcribed. The CDR3 of TCR beta was amplified by immunoSEQ multiplex PCR across 54 Vbeta and 13 Jbeta. One entry per CDR3 protein results from TCRdb running MiXCR on the immunoSEQ multiplex PCR reads. Counted here are hundreds of thousands of distinct CDR3 sequences, around 85% occurring once; the ten biggest clones make up around 0.12%.

This chain uses TRBV10-1 with TRBJ2-3; maybe TRBD1 (5 bases). Material: CD8+ T cells from PBMCs. This receptor was taken from a human donor with multiple sclerosis. The CDR3 sequence: CASSRIQAPSTDTQYF. CDR3 nucleotide sequence: TGCGCCAGCAGTCGTATACAGGCCCCTAGCACAGATACGCAGTATTTT.